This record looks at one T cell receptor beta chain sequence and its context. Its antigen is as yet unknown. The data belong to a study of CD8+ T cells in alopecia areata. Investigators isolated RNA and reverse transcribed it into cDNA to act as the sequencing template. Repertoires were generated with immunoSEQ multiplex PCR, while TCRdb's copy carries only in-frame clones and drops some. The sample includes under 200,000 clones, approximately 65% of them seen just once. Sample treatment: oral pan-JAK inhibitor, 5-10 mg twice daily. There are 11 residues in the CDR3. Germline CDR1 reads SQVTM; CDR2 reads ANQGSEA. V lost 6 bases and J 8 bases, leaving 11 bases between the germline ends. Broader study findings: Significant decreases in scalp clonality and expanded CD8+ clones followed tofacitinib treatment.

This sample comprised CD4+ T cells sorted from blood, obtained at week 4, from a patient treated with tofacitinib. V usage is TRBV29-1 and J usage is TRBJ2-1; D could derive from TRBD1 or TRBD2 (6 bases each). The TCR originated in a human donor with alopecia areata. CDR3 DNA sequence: TGCAGCGTCTTCGGGGGCTATGAGCAGTTCTTC. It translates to CSVFGGYEQFF.